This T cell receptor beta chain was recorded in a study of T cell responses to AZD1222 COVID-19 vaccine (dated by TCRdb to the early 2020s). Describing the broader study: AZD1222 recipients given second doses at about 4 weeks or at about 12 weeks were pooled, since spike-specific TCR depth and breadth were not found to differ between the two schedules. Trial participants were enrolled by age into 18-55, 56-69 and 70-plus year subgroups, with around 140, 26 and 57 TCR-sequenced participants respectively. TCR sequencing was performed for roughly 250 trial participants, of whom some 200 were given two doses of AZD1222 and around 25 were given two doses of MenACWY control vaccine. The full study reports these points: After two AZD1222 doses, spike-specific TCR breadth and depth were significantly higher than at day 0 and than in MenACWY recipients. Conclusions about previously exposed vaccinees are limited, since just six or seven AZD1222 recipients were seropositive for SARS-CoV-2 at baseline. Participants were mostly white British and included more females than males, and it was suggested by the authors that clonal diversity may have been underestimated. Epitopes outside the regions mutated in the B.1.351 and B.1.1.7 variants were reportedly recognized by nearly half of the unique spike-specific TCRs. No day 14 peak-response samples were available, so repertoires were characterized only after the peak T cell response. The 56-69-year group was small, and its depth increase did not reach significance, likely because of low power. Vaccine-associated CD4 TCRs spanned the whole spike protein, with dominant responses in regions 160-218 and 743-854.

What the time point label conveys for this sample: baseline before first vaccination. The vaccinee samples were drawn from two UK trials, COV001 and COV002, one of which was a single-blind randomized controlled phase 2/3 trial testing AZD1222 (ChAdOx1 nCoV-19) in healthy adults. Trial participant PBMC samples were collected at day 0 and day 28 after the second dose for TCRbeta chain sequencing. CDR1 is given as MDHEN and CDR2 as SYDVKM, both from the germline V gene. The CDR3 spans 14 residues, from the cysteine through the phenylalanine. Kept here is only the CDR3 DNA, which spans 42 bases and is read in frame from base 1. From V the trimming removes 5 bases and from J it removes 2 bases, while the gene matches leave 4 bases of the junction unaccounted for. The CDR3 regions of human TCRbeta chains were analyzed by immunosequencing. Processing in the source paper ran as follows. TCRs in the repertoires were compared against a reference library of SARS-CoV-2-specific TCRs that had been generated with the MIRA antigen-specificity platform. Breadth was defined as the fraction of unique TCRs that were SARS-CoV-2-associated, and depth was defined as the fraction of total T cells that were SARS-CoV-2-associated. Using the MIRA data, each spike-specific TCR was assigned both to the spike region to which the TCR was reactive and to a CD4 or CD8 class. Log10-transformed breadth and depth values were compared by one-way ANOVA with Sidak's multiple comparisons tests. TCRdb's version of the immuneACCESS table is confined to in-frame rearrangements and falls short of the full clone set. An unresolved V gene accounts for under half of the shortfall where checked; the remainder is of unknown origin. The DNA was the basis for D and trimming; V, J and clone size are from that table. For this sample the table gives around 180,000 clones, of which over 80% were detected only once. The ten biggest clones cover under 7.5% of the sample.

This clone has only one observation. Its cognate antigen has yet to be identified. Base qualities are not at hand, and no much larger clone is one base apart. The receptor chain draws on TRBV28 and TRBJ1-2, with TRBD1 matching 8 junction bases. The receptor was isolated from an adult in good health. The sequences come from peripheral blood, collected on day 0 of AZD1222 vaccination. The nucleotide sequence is TGTGCCAGCAGTCGGGACAGGATCAACTATGGCTACACCTTC. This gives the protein CASSRDRINYGYTF.